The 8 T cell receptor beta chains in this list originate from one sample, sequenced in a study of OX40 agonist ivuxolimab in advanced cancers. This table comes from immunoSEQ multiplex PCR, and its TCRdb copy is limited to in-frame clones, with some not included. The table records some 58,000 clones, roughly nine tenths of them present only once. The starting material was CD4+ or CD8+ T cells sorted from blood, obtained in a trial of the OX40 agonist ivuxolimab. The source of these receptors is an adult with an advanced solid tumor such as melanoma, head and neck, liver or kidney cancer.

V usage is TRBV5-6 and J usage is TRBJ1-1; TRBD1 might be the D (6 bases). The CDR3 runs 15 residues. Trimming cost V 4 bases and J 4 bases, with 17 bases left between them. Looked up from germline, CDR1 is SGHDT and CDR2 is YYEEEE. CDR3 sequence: CASSRTTGIGTEAFF. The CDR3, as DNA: TGTGCCAGCAGCCGTACTACAGGGATCGGCACTGAAGCTTTCTTT.

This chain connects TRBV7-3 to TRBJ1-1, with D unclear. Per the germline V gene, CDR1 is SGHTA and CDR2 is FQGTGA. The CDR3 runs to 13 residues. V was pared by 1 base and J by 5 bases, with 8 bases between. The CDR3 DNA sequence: TGTGCCAGCAGCTTAAATGGGGAAACTGAAGCTTTCTTT. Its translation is CASSLNGETEAFF.

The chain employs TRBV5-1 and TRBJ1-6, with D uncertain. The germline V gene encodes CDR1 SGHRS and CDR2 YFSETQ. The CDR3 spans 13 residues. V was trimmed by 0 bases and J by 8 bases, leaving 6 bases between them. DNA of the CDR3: TGCGCCAGCAGCTTGGCGGCCCATTCACCCCTCCACTTT. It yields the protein CASSLAAHSPLHF.

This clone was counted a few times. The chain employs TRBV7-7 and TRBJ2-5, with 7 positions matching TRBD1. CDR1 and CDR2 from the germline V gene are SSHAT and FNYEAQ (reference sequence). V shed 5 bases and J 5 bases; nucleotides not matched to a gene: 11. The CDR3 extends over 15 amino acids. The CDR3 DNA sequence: TGTGCCAGCAGCCAGGGACAGACGGCCAGGGAGACCCAGTACTTC. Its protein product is CASSQGQTARETQYF. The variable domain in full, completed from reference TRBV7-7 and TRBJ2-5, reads GAGVSQSPRYKVTKRGQDVTLRCDPISSHATLYWYQQALGQGPEFLTYFNYEAQPDKSGLPSDRFSAERPEGSISTLTIQRTEQRDSAMYRCASSQGQTARETQYFGPGTRLLVL.

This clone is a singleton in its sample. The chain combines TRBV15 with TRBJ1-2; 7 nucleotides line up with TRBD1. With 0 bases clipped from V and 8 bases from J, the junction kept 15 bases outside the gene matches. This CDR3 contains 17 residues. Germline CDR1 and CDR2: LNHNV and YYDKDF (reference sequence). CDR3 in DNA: TGTGCCACCAGCAGAGAGCAGGGGACAGTCCTCCTGAGGGGCTACACCTTC. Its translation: CATSREQGTVLLRGYTF.

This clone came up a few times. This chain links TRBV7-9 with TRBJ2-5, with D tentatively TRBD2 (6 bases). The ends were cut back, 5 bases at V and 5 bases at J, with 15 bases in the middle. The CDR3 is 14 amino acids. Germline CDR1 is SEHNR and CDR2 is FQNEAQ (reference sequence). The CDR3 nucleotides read TGTGCCAGCAGCCATTCCGGGGGAGTGGAGACCCAGTACTTC. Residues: CASSHSGGVETQYF.

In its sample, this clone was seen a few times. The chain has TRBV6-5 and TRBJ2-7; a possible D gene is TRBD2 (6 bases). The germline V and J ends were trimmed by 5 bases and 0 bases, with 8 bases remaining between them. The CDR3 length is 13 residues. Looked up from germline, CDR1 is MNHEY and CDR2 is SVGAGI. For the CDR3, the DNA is TGTGCCAGCAGTGGGGACTTCTCCTACGAGCAGTACTTC. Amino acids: CASSGDFSYEQYF.

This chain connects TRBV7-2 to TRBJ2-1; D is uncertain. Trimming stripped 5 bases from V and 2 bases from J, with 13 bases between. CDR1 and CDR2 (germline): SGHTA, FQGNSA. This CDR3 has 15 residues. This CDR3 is CASSPQVSAYNEQFF. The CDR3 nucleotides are TGTGCCAGCAGCCCCCAGGTATCGGCCTACAATGAGCAGTTCTTC.